The 14 T cell receptor beta chains below come from one sample, sequenced in a study of cytomegalovirus exposure and HLA in healthy donors. The PCR contained 60 Vbeta and 13 Jbeta primers. Repertoires were generated with immunoSEQ multiplex PCR, while TCRdb's copy carries only in-frame clones and drops some. In the table there are about 170,000 clones, roughly 84% of which are singletons. Input material: PBMCs. These receptors originate from a boy aged 2 to 10 in good health and CMV-seronegative.

The V gene is TRBV12-5, the J gene TRBJ2-1, with a weak D call TRBD1 (6 bases). V was pared by 1 base and J by 15 bases, with 10 bases between. The CDR3 is 11 residues long. Germline values: CDR1 LGHNT, CDR2 FRNRAP. The DNA of the CDR3 is TGTGCTAGTGGTTTGGGCAGGGGTGCGTTCTTC. Translating it yields CASGLGRGAFF.

The rearrangement links TRBV5-4 to TRBJ2-5; 9 bases are shared with TRBD1. V trimming: 2 bases; J trimming: 4 bases; junction bases outside the gene matches: 6. CDR3 length: 15 amino acids. Germline V gene lookup returns CDR1 SGHNT and CDR2 YYREEE (reference sequence). The chain's CDR3 is CASSFRDRVLETQYF. The CDR3 coding sequence is TGTGCCAGCAGCTTCCGGGACAGGGTTTTAGAGACCCAGTACTTC.

The chain links TRBV2 to TRBJ2-5, with a tentative D call TRBD1 (6 bases). The V and J ends lost 1 base and 5 bases respectively, with 14 bases between them. The CDR3 is 15 residues long. CDR1 and CDR2 from the germline V gene are SNHLY and FYNNEI. The CDR3 reads CASSEGGAGDETQYF. The CDR3 DNA follows: TGTGCCAGCAGTGAAGGAGGGGCAGGGGACGAGACCCAGTACTTC.

The chain employs TRBV27 and TRBJ2-1; TRBD1 aligns across 7 bases. V shed 7 bases, J shed 4 bases, and the junction held 7 bases outside the gene matches. The germline V gene has CDR1 MNHEY and CDR2 SMNVEV (reference sequence). This CDR3 region has 14 residues. CDR3: CASKPDRVYNEQFF. In nucleotides, the CDR3 is TGTGCCAGCAAGCCCGACAGGGTATACAATGAGCAGTTCTTC.

The chain employs TRBV7-7 and TRBJ2-2; D gene unclear. Deletions cut 0 bases from V and 2 bases from J, with 4 bases between. Germline assignment: CDR1 SSHAT and CDR2 FNYEAQ (reference sequence). The CDR3 covers 14 residues. The CDR3 nucleotides read TGTGCCAGCAGCTTAGCCTTAAACACCGGGGAGCTGTTTTTT. Translation: CASSLALNTGELFF.

This clone was detected only once. This chain connects TRBV6-1 to TRBJ1-1; maybe TRBD1 (5 bases). CDR1 and CDR2 (germline): MNHNS, SASEGT. The CDR3 is 14 amino acids. Trimming cost V 3 bases and J 7 bases, with 15 bases left between them. CDR3 amino acids: CASSDGYRRGEAFF. The CDR3 DNA sequence: TGTGCCAGCAGTGATGGGTACAGAAGGGGTGAAGCTTTCTTT.

This clone was detected a few times. The chain recombines TRBV6-4 with TRBJ2-3, with 9 bases fitting TRBD2. V was pared by 5 bases and J by 4 bases, with 4 bases of the junction left unmatched. The CDR3 contains 14 residues. Germline V CDR1 and CDR2: MRHNA, SNTAGT. In nucleotides, the CDR3 is TGTGCCAGCAGTTTTGCGGGAGGGCCAGATACGCAGTATTTT. This translates into CASSFAGGPDTQYF.

This chain connects TRBV27 to TRBJ1-2; TRBD1 matches at 7 bases. The CDR3 has 13 amino acids. CDR1 and CDR2 from the germline V gene are MNHEY and SMNVEV (reference sequence). V trimming: 4 bases; J trimming: 5 bases; junction bases outside the gene matches: 4. In DNA form, the CDR3 reads TGTGCCAGCAGTTCAGGGACAGATTATGGCTACACCTTC. It encodes CASSSGTDYGYTF.

The chain combines TRBV11-2 with TRBJ1-2; D call uncertain. The germline V gene has CDR1 SGHAT and CDR2 FQNNGV. The CDR3 length is 14 residues. The ends were cut back, 2 bases at V and 3 bases at J, with 10 bases in the middle. The CDR3 here is CASSLSARYYGYTF. The CDR3 DNA reads as TGTGCCAGCAGCTTATCAGCCAGGTACTATGGCTACACCTTC. Full variable domain (remainder filled in from reference TRBV11-2 and TRBJ1-2): EAGVAQSPRYKIIEKRQSVAFWCNPISGHATLYWYQQILGQGPKLLIQFQNNGVVDDSQLPKDRFSAERLKGVDSTLKIQPAKLEDSAVYLCASSLSARYYGYTFGSGTRLTVV.

This rearrangement joins TRBV2 to TRBJ2-1; D possibly corresponds to TRBD1 (7 bases). The CDR3 has 15 amino acids. Germline V gene sequence: CDR1 SNHLY, CDR2 FYNNEI. V dropped 6 bases and J dropped 8 bases, with 20 bases sitting between them. The CDR3 loop reads CASSRRGEVKDEQFF. The CDR3 DNA sequence: TGTGCCAGCAGCCGCAGGGGGGAGGTTAAGGATGAGCAGTTCTTC.

The genes are TRBV12-5 and TRBJ2-1, with 8 positions matching TRBD2. The CDR3 is 13 residues long. Germline assignment: CDR1 LGHNT and CDR2 FRNRAP. The trim removed 6 bases at V and 5 bases at J, leaving 3 bases unmatched. CDR3 sequence reads: CASGASGHNEQFF. DNA for the CDR3: TGTGCTAGTGGGGCTAGCGGGCACAATGAGCAGTTCTTC.

The rearrangement joins TRBV7-6 to TRBJ2-2; 8 bases are shared with TRBD2. This CDR3 region has 16 residues. The V and J ends lost 7 bases and 1 base, in that order; junction bases with no gene match: 8. The germline V gene has CDR1 SGHVS and CDR2 FNYEAQ. CDR3 amino acids: CASTKGAGENTGELFF. In DNA form, the CDR3 reads TGTGCCAGCACCAAAGGAGCGGGAGAGAACACCGGGGAGCTGTTTTTT. The complete variable domain, with remaining parts taken from reference TRBV7-6 and TRBJ2-2, reads GAGVSQSPRYKVTKRGQDVALRCDPISGHVSLYWYRQALGQGPEFLTYFNYEAQQDKSGLPNDRFSAERPEGSISTLTIQRTEQRDSAMYRCASTKGAGENTGELFFGEGSRLTVL.

The chain recombines TRBV6-6 with TRBJ2-7; D unresolved. V lost 2 bases, J lost 4 bases, and 3 bases lay in between. The CDR3 contains 11 residues. Germline V CDR1 and CDR2: MNHNY, SVGAGI (reference sequence). The CDR3 reads CASSYEYEQYF. The CDR3 DNA is TGTGCCAGCAGTTACGAGTACGAGCAGTACTTC.

The V and J genes are TRBV7-9 and TRBJ2-3; TRBD1 aligns across 7 bases. Germline CDR1 SEHNR, CDR2 FQNEAQ (reference sequence). V shed 7 bases, J shed 4 bases, and the junction held 5 bases outside the gene matches. This CDR3 is 13 amino acids long. The CDR3 DNA reads as TGTGCCAGCAACCGACAGGGAGCAGATACGCAGTATTTT. Translated, it gives CASNRQGADTQYF.